This is a list of T cell receptor beta chains from one sample in a study of T cell responses to AZD1222 COVID-19 vaccine. The assay was immunoSEQ multiplex PCR, and TCRdb's table has in-frame clones only and misses some. The top ten clones hold around 3% of a sample with 150,000 to 160,000 clones, less than 90% of them seen once. The sample was peripheral blood, taken on day 0 of AZD1222 vaccination. The receptors shown here come from an adult in good health. Both conserved end residues are part of each CDR3. D genes are given only for firm matches. Size values are once, few and many counts, or a class for expanded clones, and some rows have none.

>TRBJ1-1|TRBV3-1/TRBV3-2|.|.
CASSPDSMNTEAFF
TGTGCCAGCAGCCCGGACAGTATGAACACTGAAGCTTTCTTT
>TRBJ2-2|TRBV6-4|.|TRBD2
CASSSPLAGGLGELFF
TGTGCCAGCAGCTCCCCGCTAGCGGGGGGGCTCGGGGAGCTGTTTTTT
>TRBJ2-2|TRBV7-2|once|TRBD2
CASSLQPSGSTGELFF
TGTGCCAGCAGCTTACAGCCTAGCGGGAGCACCGGGGAGCTGTTTTTT
>TRBJ1-5|TRBV15|.|.
CATSTEGQPQHF
TGTGCCACCAGCACGGAGGGACAGCCCCAGCATTTT
>TRBJ2-7|TRBV25-1|.|.
CASSEGYEQYF
TGTGCCAGCAGTGAGGGGTACGAGCAGTACTTC
>TRBJ1-1|TRBV29-1|.|.
CTVRASVNTEAFF
TGCACCGTCCGGGCCAGCGTGAACACTGAAGCTTTCTTT
>TRBJ1-2|TRBV5-1|once|.
CASSLGQTPNYGYTF
TGCGCCAGCAGCTTAGGGCAGACCCCTAACTATGGCTACACCTTC
>TRBJ2-7|TRBV7-2|.|.
CASSTSNGLYEQYF
TGTGCCAGCAGCACCTCTAACGGCCTCTACGAGCAGTACTTC
>TRBJ1-1|TRBV28|.|.
CASSLWSTEAFF
TGTGCCAGCAGCTTGTGGAGCACTGAAGCTTTCTTT
>TRBJ2-2|TRBV9|.|TRBD1
CASSVEGADTGELFF
TGTGCCAGCAGCGTAGAGGGGGCGGACACCGGGGAGCTGTTTTTT
>TRBJ1-3|TRBV5-6|once|TRBD1
CASSRGTGLSSGNTIYF
TGTGCCAGCAGTAGGGGGACAGGCCTGTCCTCTGGAAACACCATATATTTT
>TRBJ2-1|TRBV20-1|.|TRBD2
CSGGGYNEQFF
TGCAGTGGGGGGGGCTACAATGAGCAGTTCTTC
>TRBJ2-7|TRBV2|few|.
CASRDTLSYEQYF
TGTGCCTCCCGGGACACGTTATCATACGAGCAGTACTTC
>TRBJ1-1|TRBV19|.|.
CASSIQGMNTEAFF
TGTGCCAGTAGTATCCAGGGTATGAACACTGAAGCTTTCTTT
>TRBJ2-7|TRBV3-1/TRBV3-2|once|TRBD2
CASSQDASGVYEQYF
TGTGCCAGCAGCCAAGATGCTAGCGGGGTCTACGAGCAGTACTTC